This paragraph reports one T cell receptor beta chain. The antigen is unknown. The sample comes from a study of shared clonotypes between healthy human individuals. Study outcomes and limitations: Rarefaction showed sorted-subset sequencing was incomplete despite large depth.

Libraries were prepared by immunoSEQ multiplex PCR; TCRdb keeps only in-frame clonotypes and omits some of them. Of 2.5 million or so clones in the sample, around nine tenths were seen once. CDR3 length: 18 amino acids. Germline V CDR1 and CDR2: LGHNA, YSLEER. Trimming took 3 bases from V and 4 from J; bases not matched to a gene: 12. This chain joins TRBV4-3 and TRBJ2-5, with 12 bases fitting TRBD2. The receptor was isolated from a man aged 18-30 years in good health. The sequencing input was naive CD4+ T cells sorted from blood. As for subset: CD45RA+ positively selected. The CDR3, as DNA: TGCGCCAGCAGCCAGGAAACCCTAGCGGGAGGGCCTTCAGAGACCCAGTACTTC. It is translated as CASSQETLAGGPSETQYF.